Following are 3 T cell receptor beta chains from one sample sequenced in a study of T-cell memory formation after mild COVID-19. TCRdb re-derived calls from the 5' RACE reads in MiXCR, one entry per CDR3 protein. The data contain more than 150,000 distinct CDR3 sequences, 15% to 20% of them singletons. Sequences were obtained from PBMCs or a T cell subset sorted from them (not recorded which). The receptors were gathered from a man aged 18-30 years who had mild COVID-19 (a few samples of this study predate the infection). Cell type and time point are not known.

The chain couples TRBV18 to TRBJ1-5; D is perhaps TRBD1 (6 bases). Trimming shortened V by 3 bases and J by 2 bases, and 14 bases separated the two germline ends. The V gene's germline CDR1 is KGHSH and CDR2 LQKENI. CDR3 length: 16 amino acids. The DNA for the CDR3 is TGTGCCAGCTCACCCGCAACAGGGTCGGGCAATCAGCCCCAGCATTTT. Translation gives CASSPATGSGNQPQHF. Combining the CDR3 with reference TRBV18 and TRBJ1-5 gives the whole variable domain NAGVMQNPRHLVRRRGQEARLRCSPMKGHSHVYWYRQLPEEGLKFMVYLQKENIIDESGMPKERFSAEFPKEGPSILRIQQVVRGDSAAYFCASSPATGSGNQPQHFGDGTRLSIL.

This clonotype was seen a few times. The chain uses TRBV14 and TRBJ2-3, with D perhaps TRBD2 (6 bases). The CDR3 consists of 15 residues. The germline V gene encodes CDR1 SGHDN and CDR2 FVKESK. V lost 1 base to trimming and J lost 14 bases, with 22 bases between them. CDR3 region: CASSQVTGRPVASYF. The DNA of the CDR3 is TGTGCCAGCAGCCAAGTGACGGGGAGGCCTGTCGCGTCGTATTTT.

This clonotype has a handful of counts. The rearrangement links TRBV12-3 or TRBV12-4 to TRBJ2-4; D tentatively reads TRBD1 or TRBD2 (5 bases each). Trimming cost V 6 bases and J 0 bases, with 12 bases left between them. This CDR3 comprises 15 residues. The CDR3: CASSPGRIAKNIQYF. The CDR3 region has the DNA TGTGCCAGCAGCCCGGGACGCATAGCCAAAAACATTCAGTACTTC.